A single sample gave rise to the 23 T cell receptor beta chains below, sequenced in a study of blood T cell repertoires in COVID-19 (dated by TCRdb to the early 2020s). Library generation was performed with the immunoSEQ multiplex PCR assay. TCRdb took over this immuneACCESS table, retaining in-frame rearrangements with V and J assigned. Such tables are incomplete; in checked studies, under half of the missing clones stem from an unresolved V gene, and the remainder is unexplained. In this sample the table shows roughly 100,000 clones, roughly 92% of which occur a single time. The ten largest clones add up to more than 5% of the sample. Sequencing input: peripheral blood. The receptors stem from a man aged 50 to 60 with active COVID-19.

The rearrangement joins TRBV6-6 to TRBJ1-1; no clear D gene. The CDR3 contains 14 residues. Germline V gene lookup returns CDR1 MNHNY and CDR2 SVGAGI (reference sequence). V shed 7 bases and J shed 1 base, with 13 bases lying between them. The CDR3 DNA follows: TGTGCCAGCAAACTAGGACGGGAGAACACTGAAGCTTTCTTT. It is translated as CASKLGRENTEAFF.

The CDR3 loop is CSAGQEENEKLFF. The CDR3 nucleotides read TGCAGCGCTGGACAGGAGGAAAATGAAAAACTGTTTTTT. This chain links TRBV29-1 with TRBJ1-4; TRBD1 matches at 7 bases. The V and J ends lost 7 bases and 5 bases, in that order; junction bases with no gene match: 7. The CDR3 extends over 13 amino acids. Per germline, CDR1 SQVTM and CDR2 ANQGSEA.

This clone was counted between two and nine times. V is TRBV6-5 and J is TRBJ1-5, with D uncertain. The CDR3 has 12 residues. Trimming pared 5 bases from V and 7 bases from J, leaving 9 bases between. CDR1 is MNHEY and CDR2 is SVGAGI in the germline V gene. The CDR3 protein is CASSLRGQPQHF. CDR3 in DNA: TGTGCCAGCAGTCTCCGTGGCCAGCCCCAGCATTTT.

This clone came up once. V usage is TRBV3-1 (or the pseudogene TRBV3-2) and J usage is TRBJ2-3; TRBD2 matches 7 bases. CDR3 size: 15 residues. V was clipped by 1 base and J by 6 bases; unmatched bases: 7. CDR1 is LGHDT and CDR2 is YNNKEL in the germline V gene (reference sequence). CDR3: CASSQANWGGDTQYF. CDR3 bases: TGTGCCAGCAGCCAAGCCAATTGGGGGGGTGATACGCAGTATTTT.

The rearrangement links TRBV19 to TRBJ1-1; D is undetermined. Germline V gene sequence: CDR1 LNHDA, CDR2 SQIVND (reference sequence). This CDR3 has 15 residues. Trimming stripped 6 bases from V and 0 bases from J, with 14 bases between. CDR3 DNA: TGTGCCAGTAGGCCTCGAGGGCTCATGAACACTGAAGCTTTCTTT. Encoded protein: CASRPRGLMNTEAFF.

The chain recombines TRBV30 with TRBJ1-5; 8 bases map to TRBD1. The germline gives CDR1 GTSNPN, CDR2 SVGIG (reference sequence). J was trimmed by 7 bases and V by 1 base; bases with no gene match: 3. The CDR3 loop spans 13 amino acids. CDR3 residues: CAWSATGEQPQHF. The CDR3 DNA follows: TGTGCCTGGAGTGCGACAGGGGAACAGCCCCAGCATTTT.

The CDR3 bases are TGCGCCAGCAGCTTTCGGGGGGCTGGTGGCTACACCTTC. Its translation: CASSFRGAGGYTF. The chain links TRBV5-1 to TRBJ1-2; tentative D call: TRBD1 (6 bases). Germline loops: CDR1 SGHRS, CDR2 YFSETQ. The V end lost 2 bases, the J end lost 7 bases, and 12 bases lay between the germline ends. The CDR3 has 13 amino acids.

The V call is TRBV5-1, the J call TRBJ1-3; D is uncertain. This CDR3 has 16 residues. The germline V gene has CDR1 SGHRS and CDR2 YFSETQ. Trimming left V 0 bases short and J 0 bases short, with 10 bases between. The CDR3 nucleotides are TGCGCCAGCAGCTTGGACAGTCCGAGCTCTGGAAACACCATATATTTT. This sequence encodes CASSLDSPSSGNTIYF.

This chain links TRBV4-1 with TRBJ2-7; TRBD1 matches 10 bases. CDR3 size: 19 residues. Germline V CDR1 and CDR2: MGHRA, YSYEKL. The V and J ends lost 8 bases and 0 bases, in that order; junction bases with no gene match: 19. CDR3 sequence (DNA): TGCGCCAGCGGGGGACAGGGGAATCTAGGGACGAGCGGCTCCTACGAGCAGTACTTC. Translated: CASGGQGNLGTSGSYEQYF.

This clone was recorded only once. J is TRBJ2-7 and V is TRBV5-1, with 9 bases that match TRBD1. J was trimmed by 5 bases and V by 0 bases; bases with no gene match: 9. This CDR3 spans 16 amino acids. Germline CDR1 and CDR2: SGHRS and YFSETQ. CDR3 nucleotide sequence: TGCGCCAGCAGCTTGGAAGAGGGGACAGGGACCGACGAGCAGTACTTC. It codes for CASSLEEGTGTDEQYF.

The V call is TRBV5-1, the J call TRBJ2-7; a weak D match, TRBD1 (5 bases). The germline V gene has CDR1 SGHRS and CDR2 YFSETQ. The CDR3 totals 13 residues. V lost 2 bases, J lost 7 bases, and 13 bases lay in between. The CDR3 DNA reads TGCGCCAGCAGCTTCTCCAGGGTTGGTGAGCAGTACTTC. Translation gives CASSFSRVGEQYF.

This chain joins TRBV28 and TRBJ2-1, with D possibly matching TRBD2 (6 bases). V was cut by 6 bases and J by 0 bases, with 9 bases left in between. The CDR3 runs to 14 residues. Germline-derived CDR1 and CDR2 are MDHEN and SYDVKM. CDR3 nucleotide sequence: TGTGCCAGCAGCCTAGCGCTCTCCTACAATGAGCAGTTCTTC. Translated, it gives CASSLALSYNEQFF. Full variable domain (rest looked up from reference TRBV28 and TRBJ2-1): DVKVTQSSRYLVKRTGEKVFLECVQDMDHENMFWYRQDPGLGLRLIYFSYDVKMKEKGDIPEGYSVSREKKERFSLILESASTNQTSMYLCASSLALSYNEQFFGPGTRLTVL.

This clone was recorded once. V is TRBV30 and J is TRBJ2-2; 7 bases align to TRBD1. This CDR3 has 15 residues. Germline lookup yields CDR1 GTSNPN and CDR2 SVGIG (reference sequence). Trimming took 1 base from V and 7 from J; bases not matched to a gene: 9. DNA of the CDR3: TGTGCCTGGAGTGCTTCAGGGGGAATGGTCGGGGAGCTGTTTTTT. Translation: CAWSASGGMVGELFF.

This clone was recorded once. The V gene is TRBV30, the J gene TRBJ1-2, with D maybe TRBD1 (6 bases). The CDR3 covers 15 residues. Germline values: CDR1 GTSNPN, CDR2 SVGIG (reference sequence). V was trimmed by 4 bases and J by 7 bases, leaving 22 bases between them. The DNA of the CDR3 is TGTGCCTGGACTACAAAAAGAAGGGGGTCGGGTGGCTACACCTTC. The encoded protein is CAWTTKRRGSGGYTF.

The V and J genes are TRBV6-2 or TRBV6-3 and TRBJ2-1, with 7 positions matching TRBD2. Germline CDR1 is MNHEY and CDR2 is SVGEGT. The CDR3 is 14 amino acids. J lost 8 bases, V lost 0 bases, and 4 bases had no gene match. The CDR3 DNA reads as TGTGCCAGCAGTTACTCGGGACTATGGGATGAGCAGTTCTTC. It encodes CASSYSGLWDEQFF.

The chain joins TRBV5-1 to TRBJ1-2; D not certain. The CDR3 extends over 15 amino acids. With 6 bases removed from V and 5 bases from J, the gap between germline ends came to 20 bases. CDR1 is SGHRS and CDR2 is YFSETQ in the germline V gene. In DNA form, the CDR3 reads TGCGCCAGCAACCCCGACGACACCCTGGGTTATGGCTACACCTTC. Its translation is CASNPDDTLGYGYTF. The variable domain in full, with the rest retrieved from reference TRBV5-1 and TRBJ1-2, is KAGVTQTPRYLIKTRGQQVTLSCSPISGHRSVSWYQQTPGQGLQFLFEYFSETQRNKGNFPGRFSGRQFSNSRSEMNVSTLELGDSALYLCASNPDDTLGYGYTFGSGTRLTVV.

The rearrangement joins TRBV18 to TRBJ2-2, with 10 positions matching TRBD2. Germline CDR1 KGHSH, CDR2 LQKENI. Losses at the gene ends were 0 bases for V and 0 bases for J; bases not matched to a gene: 1. The CDR3 is 17 amino acids. The CDR3 DNA sequence: TGTGCCAGCTCACCACCCACTAGCGGGGCGAACACCGGGGAGCTGTTTTTT. It translates to CASSPPTSGANTGELFF.

The chain couples TRBV7-3 to TRBJ2-1; 7 bases are a match to TRBD2. This CDR3 is 13 amino acids long. Germline CDR1 and CDR2: SGHTA and FQGTGA. V shed 5 bases, J shed 9 bases, and the junction held 7 bases outside the gene matches. In DNA form, the CDR3 reads TGTGCCAGCAGCCCTTGGGAGGGGACTGAGCAGTTCTTC. This sequence encodes CASSPWEGTEQFF.

The rearrangement joins TRBV19 to TRBJ1-2; TRBD1 aligns across 7 bases. J gave up 8 bases and V 3 bases, and 21 bases lay outside the gene matches. The germline gives CDR1 LNHDA, CDR2 SQIVND (reference sequence). The CDR3 runs 18 residues. The CDR3 spells CASSIQATGIGYGSGYTF. The DNA of the CDR3 is TGTGCCAGTAGTATTCAGGCGACAGGGATTGGCTATGGGTCGGGCTACACCTTC.

This chain joins TRBV3-1 (or the pseudogene TRBV3-2) and TRBJ2-7, with TRBD2 matching over 11 bases. Trimming cost V 1 base and J 2 bases; bases outside gene matches: 4. Germline V lookup: CDR1 LGHDT, CDR2 YNNKEL (reference sequence). The CDR3 spans 16 residues. CDR3 amino acids: CASSQAPLAGAYEQYF. Here the CDR3 DNA reads TGTGCCAGCAGCCAAGCCCCACTAGCGGGAGCCTACGAGCAGTACTTC.

This clone has only one observation. V usage is TRBV7-3 and J usage is TRBJ2-5; D uncertain. The CDR3 contains 13 residues. V was pared by 2 bases and J by 2 bases, with 6 bases between. CDR1 and CDR2 from the germline V gene are SGHTA and FQGTGA. CDR3 sequence (DNA): TGTGCCAGCAGCTTAGGGCAACAAGAGACCCAGTACTTC. Protein sequence: CASSLGQQETQYF.

CDR3 DNA sequence: TGTGCCAGCAGCCCGACAGGGATTAGCAATCAGCCCCAGCATTTT. This gives the protein CASSPTGISNQPQHF. The V call is TRBV7-2, the J call TRBJ1-5, with 7 bases that match TRBD1. V lost 5 bases, J lost 0 bases, and 4 bases stayed unmatched. Germline V lookup: CDR1 SGHTA, CDR2 FQGNSA. This CDR3 has 15 amino acids.

The rearrangement links TRBV29-1 to TRBJ2-7, with D possibly matching TRBD1 (5 bases). The length of the CDR3 is 14 residues. Trimming stripped 6 bases from V and 4 bases from J, with 19 bases between. Germline V lookup: CDR1 SQVTM, CDR2 ANQGSEA. CDR3 sequence: CSVLPGGRAYEQYF. The CDR3 bases are TGCAGCGTCTTGCCGGGTGGCAGGGCATACGAGCAGTACTTC.